Sequencing of this T cell receptor (beta chain) was carried out in a study of T cell repertoires in cytomegalovirus infection. The wider study: Use of recently identified HLA-C-restricted and well-studied HLA-B-restricted CMV epitopes was part of the study. The public TCR beta signatures pointed to both CMV infection and matching HLA type.

Germline V lookup: CDR1 SNHLY, CDR2 FYNNEI. Trimming stripped 3 bases from V and 2 bases from J, with 14 bases between. The CDR3 spans 15 residues. From the reads, TCRdb called clonotypes with MiXCR, one entry per CDR3 protein. The table has about 830,000 distinct CDR3 sequences, approximately 30% seen once. This clonotype was found once. Its specificity is not known. Overall study findings and caveats: It was HLA-C-restricted CMV-specific TCR beta clonotypes that dominated the response ex vivo.

V usage is TRBV2 and J usage is TRBJ2-7, with D tentatively TRBD2 (7 bases). This TCR was sampled from a human donor in good health (CMV status not recorded). Some clones in this sample may be carry-over from other donors' samples. The material sequenced was cultured CD8+ T cells from PBMCs, taken from culture after CMV antigen stimulation. CDR3 sequence (DNA): TGTGCCAGCAGTGACCCGGGGGGACAAACCTACGAGCAGTACTTC. This codes for CASSDPGGQTYEQYF.